A single sample gave rise to the 4 T cell receptor beta chains below, sequenced in a study of blood T cell repertoires in COVID-19. TCRdb's table, derived via immunoSEQ multiplex PCR, lists solely in-frame clones and lacks some. The sample has some 340,000 clones; about 87% are singletons. The sequencing input was PBMCs or T cells enriched from blood (not recorded which). These receptors originate from a woman aged 25 to 39 who had recovered from COVID-19.

This clone was seen a single time. The CDR3 loop is CASSFDRGQTEAFF. The CDR3 DNA sequence: TGTGCCAGCAGCTTCGACAGGGGGCAGACTGAAGCTTTCTTT. The chain couples TRBV28 to TRBJ1-1, with TRBD1 identical over 10 bases. The germline V gene encodes CDR1 MDHEN and CDR2 SYDVKM. This CDR3 contains 14 residues. The ends lost 6 bases at V and 5 bases at J; junction bases unmatched: 6.

The chain recombines TRBV5-8 with TRBJ1-1, with a tentative D call TRBD1 (6 bases). The CDR3 is 14 residues long. Trimming left V 4 bases short and J 8 bases short, with 18 bases between. Per the germline V gene, CDR1 is SGHTS and CDR2 is YDEGEE. The CDR3 nucleotides are TGTGCCAGCAGCCGTCTCAGGGGATACAAGGAAGCTTTCTTT. It yields the protein CASSRLRGYKEAFF.

The chain carries TRBV4-1 and TRBJ1-6; a possible D gene is TRBD1 (6 bases). V lost 5 bases and J lost 0, with 14 bases in between. The length of the CDR3 is 17 residues. Looked up from germline, CDR1 is MGHRA and CDR2 is YSYEKL. In nucleotides, the CDR3 is TGCGCCAGCAGCTCGCTGGGACACCTCTCCTATAATTCACCCCTCCACTTT. The encoded protein is CASSSLGHLSYNSPLHF.

The rearrangement links TRBV12-3 or TRBV12-4 to TRBJ1-1, with unresolved D. The CDR3 spans 12 residues. Trimming left V 5 bases short and J 6 bases short, with 10 bases between. CDR3 amino acids: CASSPRRAEAFF. DNA of the CDR3: TGTGCCAGCAGTCCACGGAGGGCTGAAGCTTTCTTT.